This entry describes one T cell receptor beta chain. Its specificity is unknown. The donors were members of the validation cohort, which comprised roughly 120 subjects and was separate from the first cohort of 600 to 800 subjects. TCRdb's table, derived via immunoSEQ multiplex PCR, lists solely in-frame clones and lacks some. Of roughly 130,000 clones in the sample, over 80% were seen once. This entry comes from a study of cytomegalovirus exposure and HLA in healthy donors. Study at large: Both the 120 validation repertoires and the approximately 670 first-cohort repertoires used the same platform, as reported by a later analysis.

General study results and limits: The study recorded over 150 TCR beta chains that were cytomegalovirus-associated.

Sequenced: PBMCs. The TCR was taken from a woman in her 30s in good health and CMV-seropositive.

Here the CDR3 reads CSVGPQDTQYF. Here the CDR3 DNA reads TGCAGCGTTGGGCCCCAAGATACGCAGTATTTT. This chain connects TRBV29-1 to TRBJ2-3; D gene ambiguous. Trimming took 4 bases from V and 5 from J, leaving 7 bases between them. The CDR3 is 11 residues long. Germline values: CDR1 SQVTM, CDR2 ANQGSEA.